This T cell receptor (beta chain) emerged from a study of blood T cell repertoires in COVID-19. Unmatched junction bases numbered 6, after V lost 6 bases and J lost 3 bases. There are 15 residues in the CDR3. CDR1 is MNHEY, CDR2 SVGAGI, per germline. Original handling: Amplification of reference gene primers was used by the study to estimate nucleated cell counts. Repertoires were generated with immunoSEQ multiplex PCR, while TCRdb's copy carries only in-frame clones and drops some. From that table come the V and J calls and clone size; the DNA was used to work out D and trimming. The data hold about 84,000 clones, with about 95% observed a single time.

The TCR was taken from a human donor with active COVID-19. The donor label of this sample is uncertain. This chain uses TRBV6-5 with TRBJ2-7, with 12 bases matching TRBD2. The sequencing input was peripheral blood. The CDR3 protein is CASRRGGLAGYEQYF. The CDR3 nucleotides read TGTGCCAGCAGAAGAGGGGGACTAGCGGGCTACGAGCAGTACTTC.